This T cell receptor (beta chain) was found in a study of long-term antiretroviral therapy in people with HIV. The assay used was immunoSEQ (version v3.0), run at survey level. The protocol was immunoSEQ multiplex PCR, while the TCRdb copy is restricted to in-frame clones and leaves out a portion. The repertoire holds 20,000 to 25,000 clones, with around four fifths as singletons. This CDR3 comprises 12 residues. Germline assignment: CDR1 LNHDA and CDR2 SQIVND (reference sequence). Trimming took 6 bases from V and 6 from J, leaving 10 bases between them. Whole-study results and caveats: Although diversity increased after ART, it remained lower than in transplant donor controls.

Worth noting for this clone: Its antigen is still unknown.

This chain connects TRBV19 to TRBJ2-3; a possible D gene is TRBD2 (6 bases). This clonotype was sampled from a man aged 18-30 years with HIV. The sample consisted of unsorted PBMCs, taken roughly 4 years after starting antiretroviral therapy. For the CDR3, the DNA is TGTGCCAGTAGGCAGGGAGGCGATACGCAGTATTTT. This encodes CASRQGGDTQYF.